The 19 T cell receptor beta chains given below trace back to one sample, sequenced in a study of cytomegalovirus exposure and HLA in healthy donors. Here immunoSEQ multiplex PCR was the method, and the copy in TCRdb shows in-frame clones only, minus some. The sample consists of under 250,000 clones, 87% of them appearing once. The sequenced material came from PBMCs. The receptors originated from a woman in her late teens or twenties in good health and CMV-seropositive.

The chain carries TRBV27 and TRBJ2-7; 10 bases match TRBD2. The germline CDR1 and CDR2 sequences are MNHEY and SMNVEV (reference sequence). The CDR3 totals 15 residues. Trimming removed 3 bases from V and 6 bases from J; junction bases left unmatched: 8. CDR3 coding DNA: TGTGCCAGCAGTTTGGCTAGCGGGAGAGGAGGCGAGCAGTACTTC. Translation: CASSLASGRGGEQYF.

This rearrangement joins TRBV28 to TRBJ1-5, with 9 bases matching TRBD1. The V and J ends lost 7 bases and 0 bases, in that order; junction bases with no gene match: 13. Germline V gives CDR1 MDHEN, CDR2 SYDVKM. This CDR3 has 18 amino acids. The CDR3 is CASNPLTGGLDSNQPQHF. CDR3 DNA sequence: TGTGCCAGCAACCCCTTGACAGGGGGGCTTGATAGCAATCAGCCCCAGCATTTT.

This chain joins TRBV10-3 and TRBJ2-1; D possibly corresponds to TRBD1 (5 bases). The CDR3 extends over 16 amino acids. Germline V gives CDR1 ENHRY, CDR2 SYGVKD. V lost 7 bases and J 6 bases, leaving 22 bases between the germline ends. The CDR3 loop is CAIKRGTTQGSNEQFF. The CDR3 bases are TGTGCCATCAAGCGTGGTACGACCCAGGGTTCCAATGAGCAGTTCTTC.

This clone was recorded a few times. The V and J genes are TRBV30 and TRBJ1-1; 9 bases fit TRBD1. V gave up 1 base and J gave up 5 bases; unmatched junction bases: 5. CDR1 and CDR2 from the germline V gene are GTSNPN and SVGIG (reference sequence). This CDR3 contains 14 residues. CDR3 loop: CAWSDDRGRTEAFF. The CDR3 coding sequence is TGTGCCTGGAGTGACGACAGGGGGAGGACTGAAGCTTTCTTT.

The chain recombines TRBV2 with TRBJ1-4; 7 bases are shared with TRBD1. Germline trimming cut 6 bases from V and 14 bases from J; bases unmatched to any gene: 9. Per germline, CDR1 SNHLY and CDR2 FYNNEI. The CDR3 covers 12 residues. The CDR3 loop reads CASSLDREGLFF. CDR3 DNA: TGTGCCAGCAGCCTAGACAGGGAAGGGCTGTTTTTT.

V is TRBV4-2 and J is TRBJ2-1; the match to TRBD2 covers 11 bases. Trimming cost V 3 bases and J 1 base; bases outside gene matches: 5. The germline V gene has CDR1 LGHNA and CDR2 YNFKEQ. The CDR3 extends over 17 amino acids. CDR3 residues: CASSQRIAGGSYNEQFF. The CDR3 nucleotides are TGTGCCAGCAGCCAGAGAATAGCGGGAGGGTCCTACAATGAGCAGTTCTTC.

The rearrangement joins TRBV27 to TRBJ2-4, with 11 nucleotides matching TRBD2. Germline loops: CDR1 MNHEY, CDR2 SMNVEV (reference sequence). The length of the CDR3 is 15 residues. The V gene end was trimmed by 0 bases and the J gene end by 7 bases; junction bases not matched to a gene: 2. CDR3 in DNA: TGTGCCAGCAGTTTATCGGCTAGCGGGAGGAACATTCAGTACTTC. Translation gives CASSLSASGRNIQYF.

The CDR3 DNA follows: TGTGCCACCAGCAGAGTTTTACAGGGCGGTGTGGCTTTCTTT. Protein sequence: CATSRVLQGGVAFF. The chain uses TRBV15 and TRBJ1-1; a weak D match, TRBD1 (6 bases). The CDR3 consists of 14 residues. With 1 base removed from V and 11 bases from J, the gap between germline ends came to 17 bases. The germline gives CDR1 LNHNV, CDR2 YYDKDF (reference sequence).

This chain joins TRBV27 and TRBJ1-2, with D maybe TRBD1 (6 bases). CDR3 size: 15 residues. V shed 5 bases and J shed 4 bases, with 17 bases lying between them. Germline V gene sequence: CDR1 MNHEY, CDR2 SMNVEV (reference sequence). CDR3 DNA: TGTGCCAGCAGTGCCGGGACAAGGGCGTTCTATGGCTACACCTTC. Its translation is CASSAGTRAFYGYTF.

J is TRBJ1-5 and V is TRBV28, with D perhaps TRBD1 (5 bases). Germline assignment: CDR1 MDHEN and CDR2 SYDVKM. The CDR3 length is 17 residues. The V and J ends lost 6 bases and 0 bases respectively, with 18 bases between them. DNA of the CDR3: TGTGCCAGCAGCCAACATCCGACAGTTTATAGCAATCAGCCCCAGCATTTT. Its protein is CASSQHPTVYSNQPQHF.

The rearrangement uses TRBV5-4 and TRBJ1-2; TRBD1 aligns across 7 bases. Germline V lookup: CDR1 SGHNT, CDR2 YYREEE (reference sequence). The CDR3 loop spans 15 amino acids. V gave up 4 bases and J gave up 8 bases; unmatched junction bases: 14. CDR3 bases: TGTGCCAGCAGCCCGAGGGACAGAACCTCCTGGGGCTACACCTTC. This gives the protein CASSPRDRTSWGYTF.

The rearrangement links TRBV28 to TRBJ1-5; 10 bases agree with TRBD1. The V gene end was trimmed by 5 bases and the J gene end by 8 bases; junction bases not matched to a gene: 6. Germline loops: CDR1 MDHEN, CDR2 SYDVKM. The CDR3 sequence is 14 residues long. CDR3 coding DNA: TGTGCCAGCAGTCCTCGACAGGGGGCAAAGCCCCAGCATTTT. Translated, it gives CASSPRQGAKPQHF.

The rearrangement links TRBV19 to TRBJ2-3, with TRBD1 matching 10 bases. Germline CDR1 is LNHDA and CDR2 is SQIVND (reference sequence). The V and J ends lost 5 bases and 2 bases, in that order; junction bases with no gene match: 7. The CDR3 contains 16 residues. CDR3 sequence reads: CASSGWDRGDTDTQYF. The CDR3 DNA reads as TGTGCCAGTAGTGGATGGGACAGGGGTGACACAGATACGCAGTATTTT.

The chain couples TRBV19 to TRBJ2-1; 9 bases align to TRBD2. Germline loops: CDR1 LNHDA, CDR2 SQIVND (reference sequence). The V and J ends lost 2 bases and 6 bases, in that order; junction bases with no gene match: 8. The CDR3 has 16 amino acids. CDR3 bases: TGTGCCAGTAGTATAACCGGGACTAGCCTGGGCAATGAGCAGTTCTTC. This gives the protein CASSITGTSLGNEQFF.

This clone was seen only a few times. This chain uses TRBV5-6 with TRBJ2-7, with D uncertain. The germline V gene has CDR1 SGHDT and CDR2 YYEEEE. Trimming pared 5 bases from V and 4 bases from J, leaving 13 bases between. CDR3 length equals 13 residues. CDR3 protein: CASSKLSVYEQYF. CDR3 nucleotides: TGTGCCAGCAGTAAGCTGTCGGTTTACGAGCAGTACTTC.

This sequence joins TRBV5-4 and TRBJ2-7; possibly TRBD2 for D (7 bases). Germline V gives CDR1 SGHNT, CDR2 YYREEE (reference sequence). The CDR3 extends over 14 amino acids. The germline V and J ends were trimmed by 3 bases and 0 bases, with 10 bases remaining between them. CDR3 in DNA: TGTGCCAGCAGCTGGGGAGGGGGCTCCTACGAGCAGTACTTC. Its protein is CASSWGGGSYEQYF.

Here the CDR3 DNA reads TGTGCCAGCAGCTTAGGAGAAATCACAGATACGCAGTATTTT. Its protein is CASSLGEITDTQYF. This chain connects TRBV7-8 to TRBJ2-3; D unresolved. This CDR3 has 14 amino acids. V was cut by 1 base and J by 2 bases, with 7 bases left in between. CDR1 and CDR2 from the germline V gene are SGHVS and FQNEAQ.

The rearrangement links TRBV4-1 to TRBJ1-2, with D tentatively TRBD1 (5 bases). Per germline, CDR1 MGHRA and CDR2 YSYEKL. The CDR3 is 16 amino acids. Between the trimmed V and J ends, which lost 0 bases and 2 bases, there was a span of 13 bases. The CDR3 is CASSQEPLTENYGYTF. The CDR3 nucleotides read TGCGCCAGCAGCCAAGAGCCTTTGACAGAGAACTATGGCTACACCTTC.

Only one count was recorded for this clone. This CDR3 is CSVADPGDQPQHF. The CDR3 DNA follows: TGCAGCGTGGCGGACCCGGGGGATCAGCCCCAGCATTTT. The chain has TRBV29-1 and TRBJ1-5, with D maybe TRBD1 (5 bases). The CDR3 spans 13 residues. The V gene's germline CDR1 is SQVTM and CDR2 ANQGSEA. With 6 bases removed from V and 5 bases from J, the gap between germline ends came to 14 bases.